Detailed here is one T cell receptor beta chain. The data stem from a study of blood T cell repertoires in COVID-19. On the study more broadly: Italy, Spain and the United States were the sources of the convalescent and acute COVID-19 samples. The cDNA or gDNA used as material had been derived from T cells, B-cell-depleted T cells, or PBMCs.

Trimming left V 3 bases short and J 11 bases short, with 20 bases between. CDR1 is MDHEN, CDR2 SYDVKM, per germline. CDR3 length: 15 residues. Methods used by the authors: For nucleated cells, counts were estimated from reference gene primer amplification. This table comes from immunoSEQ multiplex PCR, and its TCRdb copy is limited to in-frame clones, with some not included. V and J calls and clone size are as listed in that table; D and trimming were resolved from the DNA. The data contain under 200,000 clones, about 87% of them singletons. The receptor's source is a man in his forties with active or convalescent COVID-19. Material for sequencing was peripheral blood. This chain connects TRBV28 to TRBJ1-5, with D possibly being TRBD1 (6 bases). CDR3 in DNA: TGTGCCAGCAGTTTTTTAGAACAGAGGGGGTCGTCCCAGCATTTT. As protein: CASSFLEQRGSSQHF.